This passage covers 26 T cell receptor beta chains from one sample sequenced in a study of shared clonotypes between healthy human individuals. Sequenced by immunoSEQ multiplex PCR; TCRdb stores in-frame clones only, minus some. Altogether 1,100,000 or so clones are present, 70% to 80% being singletons, with the ten largest covering 0.4% to 0.55%. The specimen was memory CD4+ T cells from PBMCs. Subset given: CD45RA-negative fraction. The source is a man aged 18 to 30 in good health. Some clones in this sample may be carry-over from other donors' samples.

This clone was seen repeatedly, ten times or more. The V call is TRBV6-1, the J call TRBJ2-3, with 9 bases aligning to TRBD2. This CDR3 is 15 amino acids long. The trim removed 6 bases at V and 6 bases at J, leaving 10 bases unmatched. CDR1 is MNHNS and CDR2 is SASEGT in the germline V gene. The CDR3 here is CASSLSGSESDTQYF. The CDR3 nucleotides are TGTGCCAGCAGCCTTAGCGGGAGTGAATCCGATACGCAGTATTTT.

V gene TRBV29-1 combines with J gene TRBJ2-7; 11 nucleotides agree with TRBD2. The CDR3 runs to 13 residues. Germline V gene data show CDR1 as SQVTM and CDR2 as ANQGSEA. V was pared by 7 bases and J by 3 bases, with 5 bases of the junction left unmatched. The DNA of the CDR3 is TGCAGCGCCGTTAGCGGGAGGGACTACGAGCAGTACTTC. Residues: CSAVSGRDYEQYF.

V gene TRBV2 combines with J gene TRBJ1-1; D is undetermined. V was shortened by 5 bases and J by 4 bases, with 14 bases between the two germline ends. The CDR3 extends over 14 amino acids. Germline V gene data show CDR1 as SNHLY and CDR2 as FYNNEI. Here the CDR3 reads CASSPSEWGTEAFF. The CDR3 DNA sequence: TGTGCCAGCAGTCCCTCCGAGTGGGGCACTGAAGCTTTCTTT.

The J gene is TRBJ1-1, the V gene TRBV2; D is undetermined. Deletions cut 7 bases from V and 0 bases from J, with 12 bases between. CDR1 is SNHLY, CDR2 FYNNEI, per germline. This CDR3 spans 14 amino acids. The CDR3 region has the DNA TGTGCCAGCATTATCGGGGAGATGAACACTGAAGCTTTCTTT. Its translation: CASIIGEMNTEAFF.

This clone was seen a single time. V is TRBV7-2 and J is TRBJ2-5; 9 nucleotides align to TRBD2. The junction had 5 bases not matched to a gene; V was cut back by 6 bases and J by 3 bases. The CDR3 runs to 14 residues. Germline V gives CDR1 SGHTA, CDR2 FQGNSA. Here the CDR3 DNA reads TGTGCCAGCAGGTCTCTAGCGGGGAAAGAGACCCAGTACTTC. Protein product: CASRSLAGKETQYF.

J is TRBJ2-1 and V is TRBV4-2, with TRBD2 as a possible D gene (6 bases). The V gene lost 1 base and the J gene lost 0 bases, with 10 bases spanning the gap. The CDR3 sequence is 16 residues long. Germline CDR1 and CDR2: LGHNA and YNFKEQ. CDR3 nucleotide sequence: TGTGCCAGCAGCCAAGTTGGGGGGAGCTCCTACAATGAGCAGTTCTTC. Translating it yields CASSQVGGSSYNEQFF.

V is TRBV9 and J is TRBJ1-2; 7 bases map to TRBD1. The V segment lost 6 bases and the J segment 2 bases; nucleotides outside the gene matches: 13. The CDR3 runs 16 residues. Per the germline V gene, CDR1 is SGDLS and CDR2 is YYNGEE. CDR3 in amino acids: CASIGIHRGGNYGYTF. The DNA for the CDR3 is TGTGCCAGCATCGGAATTCACAGGGGAGGCAACTATGGCTACACCTTC.

The rearrangement joins TRBV7-2 to TRBJ2-3; D unresolved. CDR1 is SGHTA and CDR2 is FQGNSA in the germline V gene. The CDR3 length is 15 residues. With 0 bases removed from V and 0 bases from J, the gap between germline ends came to 7 bases. CDR3 bases: TGTGCCAGCAGCTTAGCGGGAAGTAGCACAGATACGCAGTATTTT. Protein product: CASSLAGSSTDTQYF.

The J gene is TRBJ2-7, the V gene TRBV4-1; 8 bases fit TRBD2. Germline assignment: CDR1 MGHRA and CDR2 YSYEKL. The CDR3 contains 15 residues. With 1 base clipped from V and 4 bases from J, the junction kept 6 bases outside the gene matches. The chain's CDR3 is CASSQGRGAQYEQYF. CDR3 DNA: TGCGCCAGCAGCCAAGGGCGGGGGGCACAGTACGAGCAGTACTTC.

This clone occurred a few times. The genes are TRBV6-5 and TRBJ1-1; 10 bases are shared with TRBD1. CDR1 is MNHEY, CDR2 SVGAGI, per germline. This CDR3 spans 14 amino acids. Trimming took 6 bases from V and 5 from J; bases not matched to a gene: 6. CDR3 bases: TGTGCCAGCAGCCGGACAGGGGGAGGTACTGAAGCTTTCTTT. Protein product: CASSRTGGGTEAFF.

The CDR3 spells CASSASRDFLQYF. DNA of the CDR3: TGTGCCAGCAGCGCGTCCCGGGACTTCCTGCAGTATTTT. The chain is built from TRBV7-9 and TRBJ2-3; D perhaps matches TRBD2 (6 bases). Trimming removed 5 bases at V and 11 bases at J, with 17 bases between. The V gene's germline CDR1 is SEHNR and CDR2 FQNEAQ (reference sequence). This CDR3 is 13 amino acids long.

The V gene is TRBV7-2, the J gene TRBJ2-7; D not resolved. Trimming shortened V by 1 base and J by 3 bases, and 10 bases separated the two germline ends. This CDR3 comprises 14 residues. CDR1 and CDR2 from the germline V gene are SGHTA and FQGNSA. The DNA of the CDR3 is TGTGCCAGCAGCTTAGTCACGGAAAGCTACGAGCAGTACTTC. Amino acid sequence: CASSLVTESYEQYF.

The J gene is TRBJ2-4, the V gene TRBV28; a weak D match, TRBD1 (6 bases). CDR1 is MDHEN and CDR2 is SYDVKM in the germline V gene. Trimming took off 9 bases at V and 4 bases at J, with 22 bases between the two ends. This CDR3 spans 16 amino acids. For the CDR3, the DNA is TGTGCCAGTACACCGGGACAAATCCTGGTAAAAAACATTCAGTACTTC. Encoded protein: CASTPGQILVKNIQYF.

This sequence joins TRBV28 and TRBJ2-7; 8 positions agree with TRBD1. The ends lost 2 bases at V and 5 bases at J; junction bases unmatched: 20. The CDR3 consists of 19 residues. CDR1 is MDHEN and CDR2 is SYDVKM in the germline V gene. The CDR3 DNA sequence: TGTGCCAGCAGTTTAATTCGAGGACAGGGTGTTCGCCTTCTCCACGAGCAGTACTTC. Translation gives CASSLIRGQGVRLLHEQYF.

This clone was detected a few times. The chain recombines TRBV6-1 with TRBJ2-7; 8 nucleotides line up with TRBD1. V lost 4 bases to trimming and J lost 5 bases; unmatched junction nucleotides: 10. This CDR3 is 15 amino acids long. The germline CDR1 and CDR2 sequences are MNHNS and SASEGT. DNA of the CDR3: TGTGCCAGCAGTGGCCGACAGGGGAATGTCGACGAGCAGTACTTC. Protein: CASSGRQGNVDEQYF.

This clone was observed a handful of times. Other DNA sequences in the sample encode the same CDR3. This chain connects TRBV20-1 to TRBJ2-7; 7 bases align to TRBD2. Germline V gives CDR1 DFQATT, CDR2 SNEGSKA (reference sequence). This CDR3 contains 11 residues. After removal of 3 bases from V and 4 bases from J, the junction contained 0 bases not matched to a gene. This CDR3 reads CSASSGYEQYF. The CDR3 DNA reads TGCAGTGCTAGTAGCGGGTACGAGCAGTACTTC.

V is TRBV28 and J is TRBJ1-4; 7 bases are a match to TRBD1. The germline gives CDR1 MDHEN, CDR2 SYDVKM. The CDR3 is 14 residues long. The J segment lost 10 bases and the V segment lost 8 bases, leaving 13 bases of the junction unmatched. The CDR3 sequence: CASGTGEVMGKLFF. CDR3 nucleotide sequence: TGTGCCAGCGGCACAGGGGAGGTGATGGGAAAACTGTTTTTT.

The J gene is TRBJ1-1, the V gene TRBV27; D unresolved. Trimming removed 5 bases from V and 0 bases from J, with 31 bases in between. Germline-derived CDR1 and CDR2 are MNHEY and SMNVEV (reference sequence). The CDR3 loop spans 21 amino acids. The CDR3 sequence: CASSANAPGGTYYPLNTEAFF. Here the CDR3 DNA reads TGTGCCAGCAGTGCCAATGCCCCAGGAGGAACATACTACCCCTTGAACACTGAAGCTTTCTTT.

The V gene is TRBV11-1, the J gene TRBJ2-7, with TRBD1 matching 7 bases. This CDR3 has 14 amino acids. Germline V gene sequence: CDR1 SGHAT, CDR2 FQDESV (reference sequence). V was clipped by 5 bases and J by 6 bases; unmatched bases: 10. Written as DNA, the CDR3 is TGTGCCAGCAGCGCATTGATCGGGACAGCCGAGCAGTACTTC. It specifies CASSALIGTAEQYF.

The J gene is TRBJ2-1, the V gene TRBV2, with D uncertain. The length of the CDR3 is 14 residues. V lost 4 bases to trimming and J lost 0 bases, with 7 bases between them. Germline-derived CDR1 and CDR2 are SNHLY and FYNNEI. This chain's CDR3 is CASSAGLSYNEQFF. For the CDR3, the DNA is TGTGCCAGCAGTGCAGGTCTCTCCTACAATGAGCAGTTCTTC.

As regards this clone: One base away lies a much larger clone, so this may be a sequencing read error. This CDR3 reads CAWTRGHQAVARELFF. The CDR3, as DNA: TGTGCCTGGACTCGAGGACACCAGGCCGTCGCCAGGGAGCTGTTTTTT. The chain links TRBV30 to TRBJ2-2; TRBD1 is a possible D gene (5 bases). Trimming removed 4 bases from V and 9 bases from J, with 24 bases in between. The germline CDR1 and CDR2 sequences are GTSNPN and SVGIG (reference sequence). CDR3 length: 16 amino acids.

The V gene is TRBV7-3, the J gene TRBJ2-2; D possibly corresponds to TRBD1 (6 bases). CDR1 is SGHTA, CDR2 FQGTGA, per germline. This CDR3 has 15 amino acids. V lost 5 bases and J 2 bases, leaving 12 bases between the germline ends. The chain's CDR3 is CASSPQGDNTGELFF. Here the CDR3 DNA reads TGTGCCAGCAGCCCACAGGGAGACAACACCGGGGAGCTGTTTTTT.

The J gene is TRBJ2-7, the V gene TRBV11-2; a weak D match, TRBD2 (6 bases). The CDR3 consists of 16 residues. V was pared by 7 bases and J by 6 bases, with 25 bases between. Germline V CDR1 and CDR2: SGHAT, FQNNGV. The CDR3 spells CASNHPRGSVRSEQYF. As DNA, the CDR3 is TGTGCCAGCAATCACCCCCGGGGGTCCGTGAGAAGCGAGCAGTACTTC.

The chain is built from TRBV2 and TRBJ1-1, with 10 nucleotides matching TRBD1. The CDR3 sequence is 14 residues long. CDR1 and CDR2 from the germline V gene are SNHLY and FYNNEI. The trim removed 8 bases at V and 6 bases at J, leaving 9 bases unmatched. CDR3 DNA sequence: TGTGCCAGCTTACCGGACAGGGGGTTCTCTGAAGCTTTCTTT. Translation gives CASLPDRGFSEAFF.

The chain is built from TRBV29-1 and TRBJ2-6; 11 nucleotides agree with TRBD1. Looked up from germline, CDR1 is SQVTM and CDR2 is ANQGSEA. The J segment lost 3 bases and the V segment lost 6 bases, leaving 7 bases of the junction unmatched. CDR3 size: 16 residues. CDR3 sequence (DNA): TGCAGCGTGGTACCGGGACAGGGGGTTGGGGCCAACGTCCTGACTTTC. Translation gives CSVVPGQGVGANVLTF.

This chain links TRBV7-3 with TRBJ2-5; 14 bases map to TRBD2. The CDR3 runs to 16 residues. Germline CDR1 reads SGHTA; CDR2 reads FQGTGA. Unmatched junction bases numbered 0, after V lost 0 bases and J lost 3 bases. CDR3 nucleotides: TGTGCCAGCAGCTTAACGGGACTAGCGGGAGAAGAGACCCAGTACTTC. It translates to CASSLTGLAGEETQYF.